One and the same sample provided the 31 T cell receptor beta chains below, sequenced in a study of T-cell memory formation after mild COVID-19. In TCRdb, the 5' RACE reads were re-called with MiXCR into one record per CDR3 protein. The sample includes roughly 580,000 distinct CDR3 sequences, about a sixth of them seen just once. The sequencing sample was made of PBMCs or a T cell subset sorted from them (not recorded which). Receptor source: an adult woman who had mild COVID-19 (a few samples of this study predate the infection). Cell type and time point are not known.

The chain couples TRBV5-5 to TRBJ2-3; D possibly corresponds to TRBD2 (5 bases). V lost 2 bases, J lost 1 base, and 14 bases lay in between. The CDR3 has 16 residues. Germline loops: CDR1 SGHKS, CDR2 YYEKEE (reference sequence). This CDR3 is CASSFATRGRTDTQYF. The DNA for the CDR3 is TGTGCCAGCAGCTTTGCAACCCGAGGGCGCACAGATACGCAGTATTTT.

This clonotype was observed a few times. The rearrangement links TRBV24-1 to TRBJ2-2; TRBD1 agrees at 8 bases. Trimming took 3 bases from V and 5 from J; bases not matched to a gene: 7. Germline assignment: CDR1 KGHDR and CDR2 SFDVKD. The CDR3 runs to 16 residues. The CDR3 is CATSDPDRGRTGELFF. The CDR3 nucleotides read TGTGCCACCAGTGATCCCGACAGGGGAAGGACCGGGGAGCTGTTTTTT.

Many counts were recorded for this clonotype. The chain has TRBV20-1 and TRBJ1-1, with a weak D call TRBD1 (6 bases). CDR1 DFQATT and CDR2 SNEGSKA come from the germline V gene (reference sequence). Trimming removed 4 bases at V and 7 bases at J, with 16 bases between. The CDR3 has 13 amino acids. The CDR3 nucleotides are TGCAGTGCTAAACAGGGAGACCAGGGTGAAGCTTTCTTT. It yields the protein CSAKQGDQGEAFF.

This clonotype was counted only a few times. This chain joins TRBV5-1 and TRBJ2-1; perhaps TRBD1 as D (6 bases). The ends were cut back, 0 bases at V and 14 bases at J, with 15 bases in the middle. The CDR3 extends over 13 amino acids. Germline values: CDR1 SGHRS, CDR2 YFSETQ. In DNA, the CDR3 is TGCGCCAGCAGCTTGGTTACAGGGCAGGGGAAGTTCTTC. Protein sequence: CASSLVTGQGKFF.

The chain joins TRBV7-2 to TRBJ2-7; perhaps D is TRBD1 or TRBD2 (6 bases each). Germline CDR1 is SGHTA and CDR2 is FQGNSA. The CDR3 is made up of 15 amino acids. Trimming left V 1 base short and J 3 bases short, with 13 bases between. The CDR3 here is CASSLEGGGGYEQYF. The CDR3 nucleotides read TGTGCCAGCAGCTTAGAAGGAGGAGGGGGCTACGAGCAGTACTTC.

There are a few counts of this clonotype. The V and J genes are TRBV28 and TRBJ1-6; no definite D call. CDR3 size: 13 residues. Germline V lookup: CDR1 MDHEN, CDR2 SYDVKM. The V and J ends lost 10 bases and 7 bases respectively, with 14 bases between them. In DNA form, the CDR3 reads TGTGCCACCTCTCTGGTTGAGAATTCACCCCTCCACTTT. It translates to CATSLVENSPLHF.

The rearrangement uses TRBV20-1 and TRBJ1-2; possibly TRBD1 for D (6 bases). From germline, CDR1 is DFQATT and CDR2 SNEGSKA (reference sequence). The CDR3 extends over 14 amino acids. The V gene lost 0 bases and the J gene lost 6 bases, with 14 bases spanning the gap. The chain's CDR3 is CSARDIQTGDGYTF. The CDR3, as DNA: TGCAGTGCTAGAGATATCCAGACAGGTGATGGCTACACCTTC.

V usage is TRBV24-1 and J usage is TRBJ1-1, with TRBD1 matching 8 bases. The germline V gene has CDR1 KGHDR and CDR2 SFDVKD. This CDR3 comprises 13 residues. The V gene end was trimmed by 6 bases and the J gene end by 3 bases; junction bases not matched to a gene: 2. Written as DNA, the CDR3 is TGTGCCACCAGTCAGGGGGCCTACACTGAAGCTTTCTTT. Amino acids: CATSQGAYTEAFF.

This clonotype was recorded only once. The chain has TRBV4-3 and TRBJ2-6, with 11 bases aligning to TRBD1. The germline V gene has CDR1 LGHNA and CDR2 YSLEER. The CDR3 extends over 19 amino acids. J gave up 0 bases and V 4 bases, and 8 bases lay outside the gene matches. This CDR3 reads CASSPWGGTGGSGANVLTF. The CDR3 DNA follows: TGCGCCAGCAGCCCCTGGGGTGGGACAGGGGGCTCTGGGGCCAACGTCCTGACTTTC.

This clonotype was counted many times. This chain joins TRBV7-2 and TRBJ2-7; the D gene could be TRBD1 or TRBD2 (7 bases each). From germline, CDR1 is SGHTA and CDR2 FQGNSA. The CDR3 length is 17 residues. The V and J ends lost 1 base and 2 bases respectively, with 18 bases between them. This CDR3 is CASSLVLAGGVPYEQYF. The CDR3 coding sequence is TGTGCCAGCAGCTTAGTCCTTGCAGGGGGGGTACCCTACGAGCAGTACTTC.

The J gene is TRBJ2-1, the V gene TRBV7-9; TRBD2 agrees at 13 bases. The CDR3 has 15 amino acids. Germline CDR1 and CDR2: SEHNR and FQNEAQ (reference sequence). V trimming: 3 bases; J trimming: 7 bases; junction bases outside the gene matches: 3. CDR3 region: CASSFGTSGANEQFF. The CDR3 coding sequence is TGTGCCAGCAGCTTCGGGACTAGCGGGGCTAATGAGCAGTTCTTC. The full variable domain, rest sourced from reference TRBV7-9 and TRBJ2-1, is DTGVSQNPRHKITKRGQNVTFRCDPISEHNRLYWYRQTLGQGPEFLTYFQNEAQLEKSRLLSDRFSAERPKGSFSTLEIQRTEQGDSAMYLCASSFGTSGANEQFFGPGTRLTVL.

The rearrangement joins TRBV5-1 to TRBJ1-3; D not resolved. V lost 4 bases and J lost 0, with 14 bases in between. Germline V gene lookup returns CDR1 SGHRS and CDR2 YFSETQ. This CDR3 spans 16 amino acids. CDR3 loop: CASSPAAANSGNTIYF. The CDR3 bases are TGCGCCAGCAGCCCGGCGGCGGCAAACTCTGGAAACACCATATATTTT. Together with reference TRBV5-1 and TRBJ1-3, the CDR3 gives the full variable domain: KAGVTQTPRYLIKTRGQQVTLSCSPISGHRSVSWYQQTPGQGLQFLFEYFSETQRNKGNFPGRFSGRQFSNSRSEMNVSTLELGDSALYLCASSPAAANSGNTIYFGEGSWLTVV.

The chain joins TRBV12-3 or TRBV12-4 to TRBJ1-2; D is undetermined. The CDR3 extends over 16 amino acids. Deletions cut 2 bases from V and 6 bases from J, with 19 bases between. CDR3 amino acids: CASSLLRVRVWDGYTF. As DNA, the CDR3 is TGTGCCAGCAGTTTATTGAGGGTTCGGGTTTGGGATGGCTACACCTTC.

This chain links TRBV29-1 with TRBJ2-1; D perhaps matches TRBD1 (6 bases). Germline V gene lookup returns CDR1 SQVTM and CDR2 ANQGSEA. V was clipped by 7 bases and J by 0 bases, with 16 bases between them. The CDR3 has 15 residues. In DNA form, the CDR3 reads TGCAGCGCCGAAACAGGGTTATCCTCCTACAATGAGCAGTTCTTC. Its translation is CSAETGLSSYNEQFF.

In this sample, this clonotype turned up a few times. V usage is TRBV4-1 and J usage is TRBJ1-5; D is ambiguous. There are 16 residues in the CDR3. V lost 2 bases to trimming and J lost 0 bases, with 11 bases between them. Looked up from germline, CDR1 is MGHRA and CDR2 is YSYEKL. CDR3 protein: CASSQNMDFSNQPQHF. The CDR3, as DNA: TGCGCCAGCAGCCAAAATATGGATTTTAGCAATCAGCCCCAGCATTTT.

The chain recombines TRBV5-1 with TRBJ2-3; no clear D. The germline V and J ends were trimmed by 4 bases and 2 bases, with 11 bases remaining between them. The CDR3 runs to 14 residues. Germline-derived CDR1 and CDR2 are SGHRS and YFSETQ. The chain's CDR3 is CASSPVAATDTQYF. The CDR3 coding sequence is TGCGCCAGCAGCCCCGTGGCCGCCACAGATACGCAGTATTTT.

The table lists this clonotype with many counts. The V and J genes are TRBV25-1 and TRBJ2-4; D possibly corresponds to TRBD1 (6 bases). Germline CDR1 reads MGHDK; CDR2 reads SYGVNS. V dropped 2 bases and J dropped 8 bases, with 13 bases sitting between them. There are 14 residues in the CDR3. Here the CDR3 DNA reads TGTGCCAGCAGTGAAGGAGAACAGGGCGACATTCAGTACTTC. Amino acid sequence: CASSEGEQGDIQYF.

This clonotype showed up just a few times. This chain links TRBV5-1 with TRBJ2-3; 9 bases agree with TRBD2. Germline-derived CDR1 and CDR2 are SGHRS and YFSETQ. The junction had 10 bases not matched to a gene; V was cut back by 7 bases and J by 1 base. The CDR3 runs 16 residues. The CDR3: CASSPGASGGTDTQYF. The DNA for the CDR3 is TGCGCCAGCTCGCCTGGGGCTAGCGGGGGCACAGATACGCAGTATTTT.

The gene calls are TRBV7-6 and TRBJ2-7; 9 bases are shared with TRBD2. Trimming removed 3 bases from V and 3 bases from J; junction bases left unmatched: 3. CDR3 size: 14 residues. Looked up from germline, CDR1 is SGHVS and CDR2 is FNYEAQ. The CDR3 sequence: CASSFGTSLYEQYF. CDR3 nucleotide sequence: TGTGCCAGCAGCTTCGGGACTAGCCTCTACGAGCAGTACTTC. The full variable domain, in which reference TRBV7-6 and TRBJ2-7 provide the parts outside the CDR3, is GAGVSQSPRYKVTKRGQDVALRCDPISGHVSLYWYRQALGQGPEFLTYFNYEAQQDKSGLPNDRFSAERPEGSISTLTIQRTEQRDSAMYRCASSFGTSLYEQYFGPGTRLTVT.

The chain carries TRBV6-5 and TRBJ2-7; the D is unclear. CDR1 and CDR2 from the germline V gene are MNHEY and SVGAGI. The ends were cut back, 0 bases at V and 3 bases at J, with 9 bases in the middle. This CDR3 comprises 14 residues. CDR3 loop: CASSYSGSLYEQYF. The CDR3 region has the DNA TGTGCCAGCAGTTACTCGGGCAGCCTCTACGAGCAGTACTTC.

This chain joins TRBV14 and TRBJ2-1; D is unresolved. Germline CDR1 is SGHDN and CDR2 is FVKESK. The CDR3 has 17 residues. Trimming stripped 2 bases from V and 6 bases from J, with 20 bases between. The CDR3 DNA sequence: TGTGCCAGCAGCCAAAGATGGGCCCTACACCCTACCAATGAGCAGTTCTTC. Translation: CASSQRWALHPTNEQFF.

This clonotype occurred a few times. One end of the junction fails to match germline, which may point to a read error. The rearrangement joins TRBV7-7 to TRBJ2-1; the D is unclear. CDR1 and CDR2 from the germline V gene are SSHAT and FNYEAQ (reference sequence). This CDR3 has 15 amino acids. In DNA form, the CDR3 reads TGTGCTAGCAGCAACAACCCTTTCCCGTACAATGAGCAGTTCTTC. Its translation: CASSNNPFPYNEQFF.

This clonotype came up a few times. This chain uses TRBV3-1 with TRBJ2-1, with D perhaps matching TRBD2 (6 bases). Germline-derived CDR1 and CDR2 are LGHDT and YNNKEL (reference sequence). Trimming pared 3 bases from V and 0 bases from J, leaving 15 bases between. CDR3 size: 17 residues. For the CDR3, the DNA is TGTGCCAGCAGCCAGGGCCTTAGCGGTGACTCCTACAATGAGCAGTTCTTC. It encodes CASSQGLSGDSYNEQFF.

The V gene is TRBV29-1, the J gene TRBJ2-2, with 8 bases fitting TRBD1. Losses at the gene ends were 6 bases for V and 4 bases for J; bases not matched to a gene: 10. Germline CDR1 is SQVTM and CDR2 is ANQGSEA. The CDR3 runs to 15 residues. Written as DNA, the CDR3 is TGCAGCGTCACGGAACAGGGGGTTTCCACCGGGGAGCTGTTTTTT. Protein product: CSVTEQGVSTGELFF.

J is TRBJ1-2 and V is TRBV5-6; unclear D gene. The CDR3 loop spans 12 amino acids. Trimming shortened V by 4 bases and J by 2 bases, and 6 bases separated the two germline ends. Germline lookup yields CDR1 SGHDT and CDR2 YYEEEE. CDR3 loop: CASSRRNYGYTF. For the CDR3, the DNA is TGTGCCAGCAGCCGGCGAAACTATGGCTACACCTTC. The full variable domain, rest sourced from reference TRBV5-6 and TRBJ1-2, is DAGVTQSPTHLIKTRGQQVTLRCSPKSGHDTVSWYQQALGQGPQFIFQYYEEEERQRGNFPDRFSGHQFPNYSSELNVNALLLGDSALYLCASSRRNYGYTFGSGTRLTVV.

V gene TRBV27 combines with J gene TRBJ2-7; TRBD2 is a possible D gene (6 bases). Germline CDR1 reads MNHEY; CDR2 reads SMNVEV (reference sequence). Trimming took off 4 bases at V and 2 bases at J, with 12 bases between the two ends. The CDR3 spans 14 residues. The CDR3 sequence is CASSSPTGAYEQYF. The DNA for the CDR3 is TGTGCCAGCAGTTCCCCGACGGGAGCCTACGAGCAGTACTTC.

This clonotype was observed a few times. The CDR3 coding sequence is TGCGCCAGCAGCTCGTCCGGGACCGAGACCTACGAGCAGTACTTC. Residues: CASSSSGTETYEQYF. The chain links TRBV5-1 to TRBJ2-7; either TRBD1 or TRBD2 may supply D (5 bases each). The CDR3 totals 15 residues. Germline V lookup: CDR1 SGHRS, CDR2 YFSETQ. V shed 3 bases and J shed 2 bases, with 15 bases lying between them.

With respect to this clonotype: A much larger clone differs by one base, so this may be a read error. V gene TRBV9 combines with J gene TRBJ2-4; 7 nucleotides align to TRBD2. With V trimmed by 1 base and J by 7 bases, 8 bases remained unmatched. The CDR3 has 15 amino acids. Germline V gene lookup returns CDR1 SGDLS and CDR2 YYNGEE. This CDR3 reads CASSVTPPGGNIQYF. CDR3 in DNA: TGTGCCAGCAGCGTAACGCCCCCGGGGGGTAACATTCAGTACTTC.

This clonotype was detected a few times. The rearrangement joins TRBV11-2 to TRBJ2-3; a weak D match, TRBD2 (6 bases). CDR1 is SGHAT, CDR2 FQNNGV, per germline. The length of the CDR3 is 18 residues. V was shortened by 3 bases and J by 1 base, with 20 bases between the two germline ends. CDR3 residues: CASSFYLWSGGGTDTQYF. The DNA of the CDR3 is TGTGCCAGCAGCTTCTACTTATGGTCCGGCGGGGGCACAGATACGCAGTATTTT.

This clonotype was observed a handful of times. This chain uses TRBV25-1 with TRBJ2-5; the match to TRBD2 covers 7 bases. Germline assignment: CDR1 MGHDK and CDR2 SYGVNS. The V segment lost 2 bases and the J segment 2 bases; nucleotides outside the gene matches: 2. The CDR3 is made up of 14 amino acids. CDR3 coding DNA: TGTGCCAGCAGTGAAGGGAGGGGTCAAGAGACCCAGTACTTC. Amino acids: CASSEGRGQETQYF.

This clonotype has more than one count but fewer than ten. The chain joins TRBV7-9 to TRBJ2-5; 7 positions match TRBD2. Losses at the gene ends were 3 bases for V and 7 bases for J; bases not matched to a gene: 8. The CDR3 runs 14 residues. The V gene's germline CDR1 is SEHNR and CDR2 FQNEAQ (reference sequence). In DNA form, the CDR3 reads TGTGCCAGCAGCTTCGAGGCTAGCGGCGGGACCCAGTACTTC. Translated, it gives CASSFEASGGTQYF. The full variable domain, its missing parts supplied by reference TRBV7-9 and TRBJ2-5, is DTGVSQNPRHKITKRGQNVTFRCDPISEHNRLYWYRQTLGQGPEFLTYFQNEAQLEKSRLLSDRFSAERPKGSFSTLEIQRTEQGDSAMYLCASSFEASGGTQYFGPGTRLLVL.